This T cell receptor (beta chain) stems from a study of vaccination and CD4 T cells after COVID-19. Oncomine TCR Beta short-read sequencing was applied to DNA from cultured CD4+ T cells. Genomic DNA extraction was carried out from cultured CD4+ T cells. Each CDR3 protein is one row after TCRdb ran MiXCR on the PCR reads. This table has approximately 25,000 distinct CDR3 sequences, around 62% appearing once. This CDR3 has 12 amino acids. Trimming pared 6 bases from V and 8 bases from J, leaving 14 bases between. Germline assignment: CDR1 DFQATT and CDR2 SNEGSKA (reference sequence). The treatment denotes: approximately nine-day PBMC culture with coronavirus spike peptide pools or control peptides (ViraFEST assay). Of note for this clonotype: Its target is not known.

The sequence derives from a human donor who had recovered from COVID-19. Sequencing was performed on CD4+ T cells from blood, cultured in vitro. The chain is built from TRBV20-1 and TRBJ2-4; a weak D match, TRBD2 (6 bases). The CDR3 loop is CSATRGDYIQYF. The CDR3 nucleotides are TGCAGTGCCACTCGCGGGGACTACATTCAGTACTTC.